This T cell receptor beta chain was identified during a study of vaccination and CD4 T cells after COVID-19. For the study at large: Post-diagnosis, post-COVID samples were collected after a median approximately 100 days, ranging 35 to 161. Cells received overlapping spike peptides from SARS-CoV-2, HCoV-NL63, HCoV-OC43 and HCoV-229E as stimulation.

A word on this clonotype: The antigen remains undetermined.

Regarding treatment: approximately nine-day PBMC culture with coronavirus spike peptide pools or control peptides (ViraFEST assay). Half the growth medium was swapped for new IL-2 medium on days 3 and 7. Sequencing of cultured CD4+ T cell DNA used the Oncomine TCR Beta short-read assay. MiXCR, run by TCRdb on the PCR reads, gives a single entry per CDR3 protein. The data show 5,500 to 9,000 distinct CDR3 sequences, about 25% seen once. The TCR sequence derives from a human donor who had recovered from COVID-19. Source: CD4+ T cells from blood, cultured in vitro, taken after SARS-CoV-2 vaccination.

CDR3 amino acids: CASSSLAGGHTDTQYF. For the CDR3, the DNA is TGTGCCAGCAGCTCTTTAGCGGGGGGGCACACAGATACGCAGTATTTT. The V call is TRBV11-3, the J call TRBJ2-3, with 11 positions matching TRBD2. The CDR3 has 16 residues. Trimming cost V 4 bases and J 2 bases; bases outside gene matches: 5. Germline V lookup: CDR1 SGHNT, CDR2 YENEEA.